This T cell receptor (beta chain) is from a study of spatial heterogeneity in lung cancer. Across the study: Detected beta-chain sequences consistently exceeded alpha-chain sequences.

From germline, CDR1 is LGHNA and CDR2 YSLEER. CDR3 length: 16 residues. The V segment lost 3 bases and the J segment 4 bases; nucleotides outside the gene matches: 5. Time point indicated: blood at routine non-recurrence follow-up after resection. Unsorted tumor, nontumor lung tissue or cryopreserved PBMC supplied the whole RNA. Overall study findings and caveats: At tumor resection, ubiquitous expanded TCRs were detected in blood more often than later.

There are many counts of this clonotype. Antigen: not known. Using its own MiXCR run on the 5' RACE reads, TCRdb lists one record per CDR3 protein. The table shows about 19,000 distinct CDR3 sequences, with more than 8% occurring only once. The chain combines TRBV4-3 with TRBJ2-1; 11 nucleotides match TRBD1. This TCR was sampled from a female donor with early-stage non-small cell lung cancer. The specimen comprised PBMCs, sampled at follow-up. This CDR3 is CASSQYGTGGYNEQFF. CDR3 nucleotide sequence: TGCGCCAGCAGCCAGTACGGGACAGGGGGATACAATGAGCAGTTCTTC.